A single sample gave rise to the 11 T cell receptor beta chains below, sequenced in a study of T cells after yellow fever vaccination. Via MiXCR, TCRdb re-called the 5' RACE reads, giving one row per CDR3 protein. Of some 420,000 distinct CDR3 sequences in the sample, approximately 18% were seen once. Here the sequenced sample was PBMCs, taken before the yellow fever booster vaccination. These receptors all stem from a man aged 18 to 35 who received the YFV17D yellow fever vaccine.

The chain employs TRBV7-2 and TRBJ2-2; 8 bases are a match to TRBD2. The V segment lost 5 bases and the J segment 1 base; nucleotides outside the gene matches: 6. This CDR3 is built from 16 residues. Germline V gene lookup returns CDR1 SGHTA and CDR2 FQGNSA. This chain's CDR3 is CASSVLAAQNTGELFF. DNA of the CDR3: TGTGCCAGCAGCGTACTAGCGGCGCAGAACACCGGGGAGCTGTTTTTT.

This clonotype was observed at least ten times. The chain has TRBV7-3 and TRBJ2-6; D is unresolved. V gave up 6 bases and J gave up 4 bases, with 13 bases separating them. Germline values: CDR1 SGHTA, CDR2 FQGTGA. CDR3 length: 15 amino acids. DNA for the CDR3: TGTGCCAGCAGGGACGGTACTGCGGGGGCCAACGTCCTGACTTTC. This sequence encodes CASRDGTAGANVLTF.

The chain has TRBV20-1 and TRBJ1-5; 7 bases align to TRBD1. The CDR3 sequence is 14 residues long. Germline assignment: CDR1 DFQATT and CDR2 SNEGSKA (reference sequence). V gave up 0 bases and J gave up 5 bases; unmatched junction bases: 4. CDR3 loop: CSARETTGYQPQHF. The DNA for the CDR3 is TGCAGTGCTAGAGAGACGACAGGGTATCAGCCCCAGCATTTT.

This clonotype was recorded a few times. The chain uses TRBV14 and TRBJ2-3, with unresolved D. Germline V gene sequence: CDR1 SGHDN, CDR2 FVKESK. V dropped 1 base and J dropped 10 bases, with 9 bases sitting between them. CDR3 length: 12 residues. The CDR3: CASSQVSGPQYF. The CDR3 region has the DNA TGTGCCAGCAGCCAAGTGTCGGGCCCGCAGTATTTT.

The chain combines TRBV5-6 with TRBJ1-1; tentatively, D is TRBD1 (5 bases). The CDR3 totals 15 residues. Germline assignment: CDR1 SGHDT and CDR2 YYEEEE. V was pared by 2 bases and J by 1 base, with 12 bases between. CDR3 nucleotides: TGTGCCAGCAGCTTAGTGGGACGGCCGAACACTGAAGCTTTCTTT. This translates into CASSLVGRPNTEAFF.

This clonotype showed up just a few times. V and J are TRBV7-2 and TRBJ1-1; tentative D call: TRBD1 (6 bases). V was cut by 2 bases and J by 6 bases, with 10 bases left in between. Germline CDR1 SGHTA, CDR2 FQGNSA. The CDR3 runs to 13 residues. This CDR3 is CASSLSGGSEAFF. CDR3 in DNA: TGTGCCAGCAGCTTAAGTGGGGGCTCTGAAGCTTTCTTT.

The chain uses TRBV7-9 and TRBJ2-3; no clear D gene. CDR1 is SEHNR and CDR2 is FQNEAQ in the germline V gene (reference sequence). The CDR3 totals 15 residues. The germline V and J ends were trimmed by 6 bases and 4 bases, with 17 bases remaining between them. CDR3 coding DNA: TGTGCCAGCAGTGTTAAGCTCCGCGCCCCAGATACGCAGTATTTT. Residues: CASSVKLRAPDTQYF.

The V gene is TRBV24-1, the J gene TRBJ2-2, with D maybe TRBD1 (5 bases). The CDR3 has 15 amino acids. Trimming removed 5 bases at V and 4 bases at J, with 13 bases between. The germline V gene encodes CDR1 KGHDR and CDR2 SFDVKD. CDR3 nucleotide sequence: TGTGCCACCAGTGCTCTCCAGGGTTTCACCGGGGAGCTGTTTTTT. As protein: CATSALQGFTGELFF.

This clonotype was picked up a small number of times. The rearrangement joins TRBV6-2 or TRBV6-3 to TRBJ2-2; D possibly corresponds to TRBD1 (6 bases). This CDR3 comprises 15 residues. Trimming cost V 7 bases and J 5 bases, with 17 bases left between them. Germline CDR1 MNHEY, CDR2 SVGEGT. CDR3 amino acids: CASISDRKRTGELFF. The CDR3 DNA reads as TGTGCCAGCATTTCCGACAGGAAAAGAACCGGGGAGCTGTTTTTT.

The rearrangement uses TRBV7-2 and TRBJ2-1; 11 nucleotides align to TRBD1. J lost 10 bases, V lost 5 bases, and 16 bases had no gene match. From germline, CDR1 is SGHTA and CDR2 FQGNSA. The CDR3 has 17 residues. In nucleotides, the CDR3 is TGTGCCAGCAGCCCGTACGGACAGGGGGCCCGTTACAGCGAGCAGTTCTTC. Translating gives CASSPYGQGARYSEQFF.

J is TRBJ2-5 and V is TRBV2; no reliable D call. The V gene's germline CDR1 is SNHLY and CDR2 FYNNEI. V shed 7 bases and J shed 4 bases, with 7 bases lying between them. The CDR3 covers 11 residues. CDR3 sequence: CASTQLETQYF. The DNA of the CDR3 is TGTGCCAGCACACAGTTAGAGACCCAGTACTTC.